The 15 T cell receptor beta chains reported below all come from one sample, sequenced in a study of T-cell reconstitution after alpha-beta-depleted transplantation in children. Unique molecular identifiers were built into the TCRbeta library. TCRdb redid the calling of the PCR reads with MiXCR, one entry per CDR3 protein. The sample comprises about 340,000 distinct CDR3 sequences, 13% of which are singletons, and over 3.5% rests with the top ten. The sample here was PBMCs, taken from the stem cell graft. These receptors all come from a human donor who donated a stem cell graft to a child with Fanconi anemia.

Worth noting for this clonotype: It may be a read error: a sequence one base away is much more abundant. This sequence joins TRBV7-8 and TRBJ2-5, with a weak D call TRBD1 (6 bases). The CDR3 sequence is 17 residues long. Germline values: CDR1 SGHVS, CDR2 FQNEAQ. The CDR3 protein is CTSSLGVLFRGWETQYF. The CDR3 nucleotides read TGTACCAGCAGCTTAGGTGTACTGTTCAGGGGATGGGAGACCCAGTACTTC.

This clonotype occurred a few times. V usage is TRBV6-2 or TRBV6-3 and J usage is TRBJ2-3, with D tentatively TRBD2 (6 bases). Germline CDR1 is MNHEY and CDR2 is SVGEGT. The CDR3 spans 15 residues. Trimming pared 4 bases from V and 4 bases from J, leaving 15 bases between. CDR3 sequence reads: CASSFQGLSADTQYF. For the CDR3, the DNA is TGTGCCAGCAGTTTCCAGGGACTTAGTGCAGATACGCAGTATTTT.

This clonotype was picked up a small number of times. CDR3 sequence (DNA): TGTGCCAGCTCCCCGGCTTCGGGGCCCCGGGATACGCAGTATTTT. It specifies CASSPASGPRDTQYF. The chain joins TRBV18 to TRBJ2-3; possibly TRBD1 or TRBD2 for D (5 bases each). CDR3 length: 15 amino acids. The germline V and J ends were trimmed by 6 bases and 6 bases, with 19 bases remaining between them. Per the germline V gene, CDR1 is KGHSH and CDR2 is LQKENI.

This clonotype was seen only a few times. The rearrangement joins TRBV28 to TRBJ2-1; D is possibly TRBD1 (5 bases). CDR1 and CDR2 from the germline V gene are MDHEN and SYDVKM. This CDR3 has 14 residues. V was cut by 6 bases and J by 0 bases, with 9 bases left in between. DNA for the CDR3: TGTGCCAGCAGACTGCAGGGCTCCTACAATGAGCAGTTCTTC. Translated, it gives CASRLQGSYNEQFF.

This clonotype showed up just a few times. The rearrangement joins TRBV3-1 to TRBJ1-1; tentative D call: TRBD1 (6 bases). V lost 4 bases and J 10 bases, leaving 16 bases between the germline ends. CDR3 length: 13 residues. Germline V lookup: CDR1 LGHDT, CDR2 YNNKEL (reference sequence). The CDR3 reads CASSPLNMDRAFF. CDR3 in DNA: TGTGCCAGCAGCCCCCTCAATATGGACAGAGCTTTCTTT.

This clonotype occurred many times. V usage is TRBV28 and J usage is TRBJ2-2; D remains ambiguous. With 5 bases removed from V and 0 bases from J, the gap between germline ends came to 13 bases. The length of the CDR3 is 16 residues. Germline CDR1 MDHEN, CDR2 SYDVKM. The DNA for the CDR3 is TGTGCCAGCAGTCTCCCCGGGCCCACGAACACCGGGGAGCTGTTTTTT. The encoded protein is CASSLPGPTNTGELFF.

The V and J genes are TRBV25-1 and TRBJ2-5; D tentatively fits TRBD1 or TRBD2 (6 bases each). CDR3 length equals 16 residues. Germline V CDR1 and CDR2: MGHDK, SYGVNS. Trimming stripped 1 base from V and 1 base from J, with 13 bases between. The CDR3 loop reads CASSEFGGRLQETQYF. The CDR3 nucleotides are TGTGCCAGCAGTGAATTCGGGGGCAGACTCCAAGAGACCCAGTACTTC.

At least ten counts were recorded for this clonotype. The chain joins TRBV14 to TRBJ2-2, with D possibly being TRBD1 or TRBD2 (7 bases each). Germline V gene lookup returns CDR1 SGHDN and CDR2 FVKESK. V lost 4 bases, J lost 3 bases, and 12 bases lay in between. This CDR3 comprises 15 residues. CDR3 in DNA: TGTGCCAGCAGCCCCCAGGGGGGGTACACCGGGGAGCTGTTTTTT. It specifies CASSPQGGYTGELFF.

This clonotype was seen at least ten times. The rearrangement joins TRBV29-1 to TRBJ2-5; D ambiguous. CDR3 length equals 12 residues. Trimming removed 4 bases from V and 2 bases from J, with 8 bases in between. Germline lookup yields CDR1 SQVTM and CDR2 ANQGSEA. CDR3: CSVGPGQETQYF. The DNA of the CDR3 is TGCAGCGTTGGTCCAGGTCAAGAGACCCAGTACTTC. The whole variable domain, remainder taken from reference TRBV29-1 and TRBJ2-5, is SAVISQKPSRDICQRGTSLTIQCQVDSQVTMMFWYRQQPGQSLTLIATANQGSEATYESGFVIDKFPISRPNLTFSTLTVSNMSPEDSSIYLCSVGPGQETQYFGPGTRLLVL.

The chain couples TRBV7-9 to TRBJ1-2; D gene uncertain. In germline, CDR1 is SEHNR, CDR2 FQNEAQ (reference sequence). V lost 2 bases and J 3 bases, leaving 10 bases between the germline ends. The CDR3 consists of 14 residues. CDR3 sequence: CASSLISRDYGYTF. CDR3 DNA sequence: TGTGCCAGCAGCTTAATCTCTCGGGACTATGGCTACACCTTC.

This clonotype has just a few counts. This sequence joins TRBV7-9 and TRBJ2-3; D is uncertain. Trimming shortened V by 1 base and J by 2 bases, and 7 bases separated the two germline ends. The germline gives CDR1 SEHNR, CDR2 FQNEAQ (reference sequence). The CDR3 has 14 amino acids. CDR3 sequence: CASSLEWDTDTQYF. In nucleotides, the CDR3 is TGTGCCAGCAGCTTAGAATGGGACACAGATACGCAGTATTTT.

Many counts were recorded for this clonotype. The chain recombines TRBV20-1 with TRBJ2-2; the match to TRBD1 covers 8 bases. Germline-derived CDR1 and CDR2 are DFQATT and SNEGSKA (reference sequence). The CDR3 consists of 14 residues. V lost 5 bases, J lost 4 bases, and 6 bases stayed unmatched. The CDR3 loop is CSAPGQGRTGELFF. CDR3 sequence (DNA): TGCAGTGCTCCCGGACAGGGACGCACCGGGGAGCTGTTTTTT.

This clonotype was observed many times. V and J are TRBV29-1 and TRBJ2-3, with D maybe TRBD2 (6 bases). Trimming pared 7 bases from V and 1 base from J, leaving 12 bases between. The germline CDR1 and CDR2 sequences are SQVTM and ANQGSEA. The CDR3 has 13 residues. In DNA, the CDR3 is TGCAGCGCGGGCGGGGCCCGCACAGATACGCAGTATTTT. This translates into CSAGGARTDTQYF.

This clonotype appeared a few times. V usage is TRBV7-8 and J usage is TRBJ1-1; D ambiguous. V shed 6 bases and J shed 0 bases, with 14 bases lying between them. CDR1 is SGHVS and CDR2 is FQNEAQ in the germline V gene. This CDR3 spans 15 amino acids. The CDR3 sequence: CASRKSTVLNTEAFF. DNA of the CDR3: TGTGCCAGCAGGAAATCGACGGTATTGAACACTGAAGCTTTCTTT.

Here the CDR3 reads CASSLDWTSYEQFF. The CDR3 coding sequence is TGTGCCAGCAGCTTGGATTGGACTAGCTATGAGCAGTTCTTC. The gene calls are TRBV5-6 and TRBJ2-1, with 8 bases fitting TRBD2. The CDR3 covers 14 residues. V shed 0 bases and J 8 bases; nucleotides not matched to a gene: 4. Germline lookup yields CDR1 SGHDT and CDR2 YYEEEE.